This T cell receptor (beta chain) was recovered during a study of cytomegalovirus exposure and HLA in healthy donors. Study-wide results and limits: Among donors in an Asian-associated ancestry cluster, a later analysis reportedly found fewer N-insertions than the approximately 700-donor mean. Common viral pathogens (according to a later analysis) appeared linked to several of the most significant clusters. Indistinguishable V segments such as TRBV6-2 and TRBV6-3 were excluded.

With 60 Vbeta and 13 Jbeta primers, the PCR was carried out. Sequencing was performed with immunoSEQ multiplex PCR; in TCRdb, only in-frame clones are kept and a portion is missing. The sample lists approximately 110,000 clones, approximately 79% occurring once. The CDR3 has 14 amino acids. CDR1 is SEHNR, CDR2 FQNEAQ, per germline (reference sequence). The ends were cut back, 5 bases at V and 2 bases at J, with 12 bases in the middle. Notes on this clone: Antigen: not known.

This chain uses TRBV7-9 with TRBJ1-1; perhaps TRBD1 as D (5 bases). The sequencing sample was made of PBMCs. This receptor was identified in a man aged 25-40 years in good health and CMV-seropositive. The CDR3, as DNA: TGTGCCAGCAGCCCCCGACAGCGTAACACTGAAGCTTTCTTT. It codes for CASSPRQRNTEAFF. The entire variable domain, with the rest obtained from reference TRBV7-9 and TRBJ1-1, is as follows: DTGVSQNPRHKITKRGQNVTFRCDPISEHNRLYWYRQTLGQGPEFLTYFQNEAQLEKSRLLSDRFSAERPKGSFSTLEIQRTEQGDSAMYLCASSPRQRNTEAFFGQGTRLTVV.